The rows below give T cell receptor beta chains drawn from one sample of a study of T cell repertoires in cytomegalovirus infection. A single record per CDR3 protein comes from TCRdb applying MiXCR to the reads. The table has approximately 990,000 distinct CDR3 sequences, around 32% seen once. No antigen has been assigned to these receptors. Sequenced here: cultured CD8+ T cells from PBMCs, sampled from culture after CMV antigen stimulation. The receptors stem from a human donor in good health (CMV status not recorded). Some clones in this sample may be carry-over from other donors' samples. Each CDR3 is given with its conserved first and last residue. Fields, in order: D gene, V gene, J gene, clone size, CDR3 DNA, CDR3 protein. The D gene is left open where the match is weak. Clone size is stated in some rows and not others, as once, few, many or a class when expanded.

NA	TRBV6-2/TRBV6-3	TRBJ2-6	few	TGTGCCAGCAGTTACCTCGTCTCTGGGGCCAACGTCCTGACTTTC	CASSYLVSGANVLTF
NA	TRBV12-3/TRBV12-4	TRBJ2-1	NA	TGTGCCAGTCGAGGGCCTTTGCAGTTCTTC	CASRGPLQFF
NA	TRBV27	TRBJ2-1	NA	TGTGCCAGCAATACTGGAGGTTCCTACAATGAGCAGTTCTTC	CASNTGGSYNEQFF
TRBD1	TRBV15	TRBJ1-6	NA	TGTGCCACCAGCATTGAGAGACAGGGCAATTCACCCCTCCACTTT	CATSIERQGNSPLHF
TRBD1	TRBV12-3/TRBV12-4	TRBJ1-2	NA	TGTGCCAGCGGGCCTCCGGGGACAGGGGATAACTATGGCTACACCTTC	CASGPPGTGDNYGYTF
TRBD1	TRBV6-5	TRBJ1-1	many	TGTGCCAGCAGTTACTCGGGGACAGGGTACACTGAAGCTTTCTTT	CASSYSGTGYTEAFF
TRBD1	TRBV28	TRBJ1-1	few	TGTGCCAGCACCGCCGGGACAGGGGGCACTGAAGCTTTCTTT	CASTAGTGGTEAFF
NA	TRBV10-3	TRBJ2-5	once	TGTGCCATCAGTGAGTCGGTAGGGGAAGAGACCCAGTACTTC	CAISESVGEETQYF
TRBD1	TRBV3-1	TRBJ1-5	few	TGTGCCAGCAGCAATATAAGAGCGGACAGGGGGCAAGCTAGCAATCAGCCCCAGCATTTT	CASSNIRADRGQASNQPQHF
NA	TRBV7-9	TRBJ1-2	few	TGTGCCAGCGAGTTCACAGGGAACTATGGCTACACCTTC	CASEFTGNYGYTF
NA	TRBV19	TRBJ1-1	many	TGTGCCAGTAGTTCAGAGTTGAACACTGAAGCTTTCTTT	CASSSELNTEAFF
NA	TRBV7-9	TRBJ1-2	once	TGTGCCAGCAGCTTAGCGGGGCAGGGGAACGAAGGCTACACCTTC	CASSLAGQGNEGYTF
NA	TRBV12-3/TRBV12-4	TRBJ2-7	many	TGTGCCAGCAGTTTAACTCTTTACGAGCAGTACTTC	CASSLTLYEQYF
NA	TRBV27	TRBJ1-1	many	TGTGCCAGCAGTTCCATAGGAACGGACCCTGAAGCTTTCTTT	CASSSIGTDPEAFF
TRBD1	TRBV7-3	TRBJ1-1	NA	TGTGCCAGCAGCTTAGGGACAGGGGAAACTGAAGCTTTCTTT	CASSLGTGETEAFF
TRBD1	TRBV7-6	TRBJ1-1	NA	TGTGTCAGCAACCCAGGGGGCCTGGGCACTGAAGCTTTCTTT	CVSNPGGLGTEAFF
NA	TRBV11-1	TRBJ2-1	NA	TGTGCCAGCAGCCTCGGACTATACAATGAGCGGTTCTTC	CASSLGLYNERFF
TRBD1	TRBV7-6	TRBJ1-5	NA	TGTGCCAGCAGCCCATTGGGGGGACAGGGAGGACCTAGCAATCGGCCCCAGCATTTT	CASSPLGGQGGPSNRPQHF
TRBD1	TRBV7-9	TRBJ1-1	NA	TGTGCCAGCAGCTTCGTGGGGACAGGGGTTACTGAAGCTTTCTTT	CASSFVGTGVTEAFF
NA	TRBV6-7	TRBJ1-2	few	TGTGCCAGCAGTTACCCTCAGGAGAGACATGTTAACTATGGCTACACCTTC	CASSYPQERHVNYGYTF
NA	TRBV25-1	TRBJ2-7	NA	TGTGCCAGCAGTCCCCCAAGTGGGGACGAGCAGTACTTC	CASSPPSGDEQYF
NA	TRBV6-5	TRBJ2-5	NA	TGTGCCAGCAGTTACTCAAGAAGGGGAGAGACCCAGTACTTC	CASSYSRRGETQYF
TRBD1	TRBV7-6	TRBJ2-4	NA	TGTGCCAGCAGCTTAGGCCCGGGACAGGGGGCGAAAAACATTCAGTACTTC	CASSLGPGQGAKNIQYF
TRBD1	TRBV7-9	TRBJ1-1	many	TGTGCCACAAACAGGGGGATGAACACTGAAGCTTTCTTT	CATNRGMNTEAFF
TRBD1	TRBV7-6	TRBJ2-1	few	TGTGCCAGCAGCTTAGCGGAGGGACAGGGGGCCAAACAACAGTTCTTC	CASSLAEGQGAKQQFF
NA	TRBV6-2/TRBV6-3	TRBJ2-4	few	TGTGCCAGCAGTTCCTCGGACCTACTAATCGAAAACATTCAGTACTTC	CASSSSDLLIENIQYF
NA	TRBV12-3/TRBV12-4	TRBJ1-2	many	TGTGCCACCCAGTGGTCTGGGGGCGCCGGGTATGGCTACACCTTC	CATQWSGGAGYGYTF
NA	TRBV19	TRBJ1-1	NA	TGTGCCAGTAGTATTATACAGGCGGTGGTGAACACTGAAGCTTTCTTT	CASSIIQAVVNTEAFF
NA	TRBV20-1	TRBJ2-2	NA	TGCAGTGCTAGACCCGCGACTAAGACCGGGGAGCTGTTTTTT	CSARPATKTGELFF
NA	TRBV7-2	TRBJ1-4	NA	TGTGCCAGCAGCTTAATCGGCGGGGGAGCTGAAAAACTGTTTTTT	CASSLIGGGAEKLFF
TRBD1	TRBV6-1	TRBJ2-1	NA	TGTGCCAGCAGTGAAGCGACAGGGTTGGGCTCCTACAATGAGCAGTTCTTC	CASSEATGLGSYNEQFF
NA	TRBV28	TRBJ2-2	few	TGTGCCAGCTGCCTTAGTGGCACCGGGGAGCTGTTTTTT	CASCLSGTGELFF
TRBD2	TRBV23-1	TRBJ2-3	NA	TGCGCCTTAATCCCGGGTGGGCTAGCGGGGGGGAGCCCGGACACAGATACGCAGTATTTT	CALIPGGLAGGSPDTDTQYF
NA	TRBV19	TRBJ1-1	NA	TGTGCCAGTAGTCCGGGACACGAGAACACTGAAGCTTTCTTT	CASSPGHENTEAFF
NA	TRBV10-2	TRBJ2-3	few	TGCGCCAGCAGTGGCCCGCCGGGACTCACAGATACGCAGTATTTT	CASSGPPGLTDTQYF
TRBD1	TRBV9	TRBJ2-6	few	TGTGCCAGCAGCGCTAGCAGGGGGCTTGGGGCCAACGTCCTGACTTTC	CASSASRGLGANVLTF
NA	TRBV7-3	TRBJ2-1	few	TGTGTCAGCAGTCTCCAGCGTGGGGAGCAGTTCTTC	CVSSLQRGEQFF
NA	TRBV6-5	TRBJ2-3	once	TGTGCCAGCAGTCGCCAACTAGGTTCAGATACGCAGTATTTT	CASSRQLGSDTQYF
NA	TRBV9	TRBJ2-1	NA	TGTGCCAGCAGCTTCGAGGACAGCCACTACAATGAGCAGTTCTTC	CASSFEDSHYNEQFF
NA	TRBV10-3	TRBJ1-1	NA	TGTGCCATCAGTGACAGATTGAACACTGAAGCTTTCTTT	CAISDRLNTEAFF
NA	TRBV7-9	TRBJ1-1	NA	TGTGCCAGCAGCCGTGGGGGGGGCCCTCGCACTGAAGCTTTCTTT	CASSRGGGPRTEAFF
NA	TRBV7-2	TRBJ1-4	many	TGTGCCAGCACCCCGCGAGGCGGCCCGAATGAAAAACTGTTTTTT	CASTPRGGPNEKLFF
NA	TRBV4-1	TRBJ1-2	NA	TGCGCCAGCAGCCCAGAGGGGCCTTCCTATGGCTACACCTTC	CASSPEGPSYGYTF
NA	TRBV11-3	TRBJ2-3	NA	TGTGCCAGCAGCTTAGATCCGTCATACGGTGATACGCAGTATTTT	CASSLDPSYGDTQYF
NA	TRBV4-2	TRBJ2-1	NA	TGTGCCAGCAGCCAAGGACAGGGAGGCACCTACAATGAGCAGTTCTTC	CASSQGQGGTYNEQFF
TRBD1	TRBV5-8	TRBJ2-7	NA	TGTGCCAGCAGTTCCACAGGGGTCCTCTCCTACGAGCAGTACTTC	CASSSTGVLSYEQYF
TRBD1	TRBV25-1	TRBJ1-2	NA	TGTGCCAGCAGTGAACAGGGGGTGGTTTCCTTC	CASSEQGVVSF
TRBD2	TRBV12-3/TRBV12-4	TRBJ2-5	many	TGTGCCAGCAGTCCTAGCGGGGGGGCCCCGGCAGAGACCCAGTACTTC	CASSPSGGAPAETQYF
TRBD1	TRBV2	TRBJ2-3	NA	TGTGCCAGCACCAAACAGGGGGATACGCAGTATTTT	CASTKQGDTQYF
TRBD2	TRBV4-1	TRBJ2-1	few	TGCGCCAGCAGCCAAGATCCCCTATTAGCGGGCCAAGCCTACAATGAGCAGTTCTTC	CASSQDPLLAGQAYNEQFF
NA	TRBV6-6	TRBJ1-1	few	TGTGCCAGCAGTTACCTCCGTATCAAGGGGGGCATGGACACTGAAGCTTTCTTT	CASSYLRIKGGMDTEAFF
TRBD1	TRBV9	TRBJ2-6	NA	TGTGCCAGCAGCGTAGAGTCCCCACAGGGGCTCCAGATCTCTGGGGCCAACGTCCTGACTTTC	CASSVESPQGLQISGANVLTF
TRBD2	TRBV28	TRBJ2-1	NA	TGTGCCAGCAGTCTCTCCGGACTAGCGGGGGGGCGTGAGCAGTTCTTC	CASSLSGLAGGREQFF
NA	TRBV12-3/TRBV12-4	TRBJ2-2	few	TGTGCCAGCCCCTCCGGGGGCGGGGGCGGCGGGGAGCTGTTTTTT	CASPSGGGGGGELFF
TRBD2	TRBV18	TRBJ2-4	NA	TGTGCCAGCTCACCACCGGCGGGGGTCTCGAAAAACATTCAGTACTTC	CASSPPAGVSKNIQYF
NA	TRBV25-1	TRBJ1-1	NA	TGTGCCAGCAGTGAACTCCTCCCTCAGGGTGGACCGAACACTGAAGCTTTCTTT	CASSELLPQGGPNTEAFF
NA	TRBV27	TRBJ1-6	many	TGTGCCAGCAGCTTAGGGAATTCACCCCTCCACTTT	CASSLGNSPLHF